The TCR beta chain described here comes from a study of blood T cell repertoires in COVID-19. Study as a whole: The United States, Italy and Spain supplied acute and convalescent COVID-19 samples.

Trimming took 10 bases from V and 12 from J; bases not matched to a gene: 6. This CDR3 comprises 11 residues. The count of this clone is one. Original analysis: Cell counts per sample came from amplifying reference gene primers. Profiled with immunoSEQ multiplex PCR; TCRdb holds only in-frame clones, not every one. V, J and clone size reflect that table, while D and trimming were determined from the DNA. The data contain a few hundred thousand clones, roughly 77% of them singletons. The sequencing sample was made of peripheral blood. The TCR comes from a human donor with acute or convalescent COVID-19. The donor label of this sample is uncertain. The chain is built from TRBV23-1 and TRBJ2-6, with 7 nucleotides matching TRBD1. TRBV23-1 carries the ORF label, with uncertain function. CDR3 sequence: CATLGQFVLTF. The DNA for the CDR3 is TGCGCCACTTTGGGACAGTTCGTCCTGACTTTC.